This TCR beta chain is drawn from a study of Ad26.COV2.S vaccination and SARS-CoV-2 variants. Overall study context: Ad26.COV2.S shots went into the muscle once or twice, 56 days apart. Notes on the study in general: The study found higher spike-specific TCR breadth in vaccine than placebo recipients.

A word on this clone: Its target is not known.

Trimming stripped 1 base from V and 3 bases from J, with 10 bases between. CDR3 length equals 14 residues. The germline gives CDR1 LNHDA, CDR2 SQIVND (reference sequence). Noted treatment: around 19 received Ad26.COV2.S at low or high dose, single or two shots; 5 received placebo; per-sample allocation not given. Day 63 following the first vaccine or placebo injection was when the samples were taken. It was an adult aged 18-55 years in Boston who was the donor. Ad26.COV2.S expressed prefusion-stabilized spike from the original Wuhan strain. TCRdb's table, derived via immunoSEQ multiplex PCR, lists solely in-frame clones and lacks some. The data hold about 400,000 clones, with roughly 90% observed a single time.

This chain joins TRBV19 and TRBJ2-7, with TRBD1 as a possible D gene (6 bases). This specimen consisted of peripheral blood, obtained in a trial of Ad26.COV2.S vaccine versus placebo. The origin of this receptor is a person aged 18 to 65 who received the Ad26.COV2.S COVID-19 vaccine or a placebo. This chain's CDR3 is CASSIVTGIYEQYF. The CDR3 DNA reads TGTGCCAGTAGTATAGTAACAGGGATCTACGAGCAGTACTTC.